Sequencing of this T cell receptor beta chain was carried out in a study of cytomegalovirus exposure and HLA in healthy donors (TCRdb year 2017). General notes on the study: An earlier analysis of several hundred of the donors reported about 260 Gb of sequence data and 95 million to 130 million unique TCR beta sequences obtained from about 179 million T cells. An early release covering roughly 640 HLA-typed donors comprised approximately 290 gigabases of sequencing data and some 79 million unique TCR sequences. Of the roughly 390 genotyped donors, approximately 81% were placed in the genetic ancestry cluster associated with self-reported Caucasian donors. The study was designed to test whether signatures of past pathogen exposure could be identified by cataloging public T cell receptors. The T cell repertoires of several hundred subjects were profiled by immunosequencing and related to cytomegalovirus serostatus. A separate validation cohort of 100 to 150 different subjects was used in addition to the roughly 670-subject first cohort. High-throughput TCR immunosequencing, statistical association of individual TCRs with disease status, and machine learning were combined to predict cytomegalovirus infection status. A later analysis re-examined previously published TCR beta repertoires from 610 or so donors and added high-resolution HLA genotyping to investigate patterns of TCR occurrence. Rather than using new phenotypic data, the later analysis identified candidate immune exposures from TCR beta sequences and from how often those sequences occurred across donors. To decide whether each TCR beta V gene segment behaved as functional or pseudogenic, an earlier analysis of over 500 of the donors relied on high-throughput TCR beta sequencing. Alongside the repertoire data, information on donor age, sex, ethnicity and CMV serostatus was compiled. A later genetic analysis took genome-wide SNP genotypes for about three fifths of the 666 donors and used that subset as a discovery cohort. All discovery cohort repertoires had been generated on a single sequencing platform. Both class I and class II loci were covered by HLA typing, at four-digit resolution. The number of donors typed differed by locus, with roughly 620-630 for A, B, C, DRB1 and DQB1, roughly 520 for DQA1, 606 for DPA1, and some 470 for DPB1. Four or five DR-DQ haplotypes were handled as single units for association and clustering, since linkage in the cohort was strong. Among some 400 genotyped donors of the cohort, an average of roughly 230,000 unique TCR beta nucleotide sequences was sequenced per donor, of which approximately 18% were non-productive. Summary of the overall study and its limitations: The 87-base-pair reads could not distinguish some IMGT-functional V segments, including TRBV6-2 and TRBV6-3, so those segments were excluded. When HLA alleles, especially DR and DQ, strongly co-occurred, attributing TCR associations to individual alleles was difficult. An association between a missense DCLRE1C variant and V-gene and J-gene trimming of TCR beta chains was found in a later genetic analysis and replicated in an independent cohort. A later analysis reported that several top co-occurrence clusters appeared linked to parvovirus B19, influenza, CMV and Epstein-Barr virus. The authors suggested that the approach could potentially be generalized to other disease states and immunological phenotypes. Correlated functional status among segregating V segments might be attributable to linkage disequilibrium, but an unknown experimental factor could not be ruled out. The cohort was sequenced for TCR beta chains only, and without alpha or paired-chain data the features that could be detected were limited. The earlier analysis of 587 of the donors excluded roughly 16 rarely observed V segments, including chromosome 9 orphons, because counts were too low. Across donors, most TCR sequences were observed very rarely, whereas some public TCRs were present in many individuals. A cluster of highly shared sequence variants was judged likely to represent a technical artifact of the sequencing pipeline. Three of the identified cytomegalovirus-associated TCR beta chains were confirmed in vitro to be specific for cytomegalovirus antigens. HLA typing was unavailable for some donors at each locus, so association tests used only the typed subset. A later analysis found that TCR association rates varied across HLA loci, with DRB1 alleles showing the most associated TCRs and HLA-C alleles the fewest. A later analysis found that HLA-associated TCR beta chains were more clonally expanded and had lower generation probabilities than equally common non-associated chains. For the cohort, immune exposure information was limited to CMV serostatus. According to a later genetic analysis, donors in an Asian-associated ancestry cluster had fewer N-insertions in productive TCRs than the approximately 670-donor mean. In the study, roughly 160 TCR beta chains were listed as associated with cytomegalovirus. In both the original and validation cohorts, the classifier was reported to diagnose cytomegalovirus status with high specificity and sensitivity. In a later analysis, about 17,000 TCR beta sequences were associated with specific HLA alleles at a false discovery rate of 0.05. A later analysis found that most CMV-associated TCR beta chains appeared HLA-restricted, with HLA associations seemingly driven largely by CMV exposure. A further reported finding was that TCR beta sequences accurately predicted the HLA-A and HLA-B alleles for most subjects in the first cohort. The presence/absence analyses assumed that sequencing depth was roughly uniform across donors, and that assumption may not be true. An earlier analysis of approximately 590 of the donors showed that most TCR beta V segments appeared in productive rearrangements either about 87% or about 30% of the time, which broadly matched IMGT annotations.

Libraries were constructed by the immunoSEQ multiplex PCR assay. For the multiplex PCR, a mixture combining 60 forward primers for TCR Vbeta segments and 13 reverse primers for TCR Jbeta segments was used. The CDR3 region of rearranged TCR beta genes was amplified from genomic DNA by a multiplex PCR assay. Amplified TCR beta libraries were sequenced as 87-base-pair reads on the Illumina HiSeq System. As for the authors' bioinformatics: In a later analysis, approximately 74 million unique TCR beta chains were counted across the 666 repertoires, and around 10 million of these chains were shared by at least two donors. To remove PCR and sequencing errors, raw reads were error-corrected and collapsed into unique sequences using a nearest-neighbor algorithm that merged closely related sequences. V, D and J gene segments were assigned by aligning CDR3 sequences to IMGT reference sequences. For a sequence to be retained, a match of at least six nucleotides to both a V gene segment and a J gene segment was required. A rearrangement was called productive if the CDR3 had no stop codons and remained in frame with V and J, and every other rearrangement was called non-productive. Following IMGT convention, CDR3 was defined as the stretch from the second conserved V-encoded cysteine up to the conserved J-encoded phenylalanine. The earlier analysis of 587 of the donors excluded any sequence lacking an unambiguous match to a single V gene segment. In an earlier analysis of approximately 550 of the donors, V segments were called functional above 56.7% productive rearrangements and were called segregating when the between-donor standard deviation exceeded 5%. A statistical classification framework was built to diagnose cytomegalovirus status from the catalog of TCR beta chain sequences. In a later analysis, TCR nucleotide sequences were compared against IMGT/GENE-DB human TR gene sequences so that V and J genes could be assigned. In a later analysis, CDR3 sequences and most-parsimonious VDJ recombination scenarios were assigned using the TCRdist pipeline. In a later analysis, each TCR beta chain was defined by its CDR3 amino acid sequence together with its V-gene family, and reads lacking a unique V-gene family were excluded. As a way to deal with suspected cross-contamination and a sequencing artifact, a later analysis dropped approximately 590 nucleotide sequences that were highly shared and had low generation probability. In a later analysis, a clonal expansion index was calculated for each public chain from normalized within-repertoire ranks of inferred template counts. In a later analysis, generation probabilities were computed using a VDJ recombination model fitted to out-of-frame rearrangements, and the results were checked against IGoR. A later analysis scored TCR-TCR, TCR-HLA and TCR-CMV co-occurrence with hypergeometric tests, applying a repertoire-size bias correction to TCR pairs. A later analysis estimated false discovery rates by permuting HLA or CMV assignments 20 times. A later analysis grouped co-occurring TCRs with DBSCAN, adding TCRdist sequence similarity when clustering within HLA-allele-positive subsets. Repertoires with fewer than 30,000 or more than 120,000 public chains, plus five repertoires with anomalous nucleotide sharing, were excluded from co-occurrence clustering. TCRdb holds this immuneACCESS table with in-frame rearrangements only. Some clones are missing; in checked studies, unresolved V genes explain under half, and the rest has no known cause. The DNA gave D and trimming, while V, J and clone size come from that table. The sample table records approximately 110,000 clones. In total, the top ten clones hold around 2.7% of the sample.

The CDR3 covers 13 residues, taking in both the cysteine and the phenylalanine. This entry keeps only the CDR3 DNA: 39 bases, framed from base 1. V loses 4 bases, J loses 1 base, and the germline ends lie 9 bases apart. CDR1 and CDR2 were assigned from the germline V gene as SGHRS and YFSETQ. In total, approximately 610 healthy bone marrow donors made up the cohort. At the time of sampling, all cohort members were nominally healthy, though unrecorded immune exposures were likely present. The donor tested CMV seronegative, placing the donor among the 350 or so seronegative members of the cohort. Every donor gave a peripheral blood sample, and the peripheral blood mononuclear cells from that sample were used for TCR beta sequencing. Genomic DNA extraction from the blood cell samples was performed with the Qiagen DNeasy Blood Extraction Kit. As regards this clone: Its antigen is still unknown.

Sequencing was done on a sample of PBMCs. Recombination joined TRBV5-1 with TRBJ2-7; TRBD2 is possibly the D segment (5 matching bases). This TCR derives from a man under 40 in good health and CMV-seronegative. The DNA reads as follows: TGCGCCAGCAGCCGGGGATTATCCTACGAGCAGTACTTC. This codes for CASSRGLSYEQYF. Reference TRBV5-1 and TRBJ2-7 genes cover what lies past the CDR3, so the full variable domain is KAGVTQTPRYLIKTRGQQVTLSCSPISGHRSVSWYQQTPGQGLQFLFEYFSETQRNKGNFPGRFSGRQFSNSRSEMNVSTLELGDSALYLCASSRGLSYEQYFGPGTRLTVT.